The TCR beta chain described here comes from a study of CD8+ T cells in alopecia areata. Study in general: Each of the treated patients was given oral tofacitinib, 5 to 10 mg twice daily, for moderate-to-severe alopecia areata. Severity scoring for treated patients was based on the percentage of affected scalp area.

This clone has only one observation. The antigen is unknown. Study-level results: A single nonresponder leaves the baseline CD8+ expansion link to response uncertain. It was lesional scalp, especially alopecia totalis/universalis, that showed higher clonality than normal scalp.

Sample treatment: oral pan-JAK inhibitor, 5-10 mg twice daily. Both peripheral blood and punch biopsies of lesional scalp skin were obtained from patients who had alopecia areata. The CDR3 covers 16 residues. V dropped 2 bases and J dropped 2; count of bases not matched to a gene: 6. Per the germline V gene, CDR1 is SGHRS and CDR2 is YFSETQ. Extraction and reverse transcription of RNA yielded cDNA as the sequencing template. The data were produced by immunoSEQ multiplex PCR, yet TCRdb's version contains in-frame clones alone and is incomplete. The top ten hold around 21% of the sample, which has around 4,800 clones, more than 85% seen once.

Source: skin, taken at week 4, from a patient treated with tofacitinib. The rearrangement joins TRBV5-1 to TRBJ2-1, with 8 nucleotides matching TRBD2. The TCR comes from a human donor with alopecia areata. The CDR3 protein is CASSFSSGGAYNEQFF. In DNA, the CDR3 is TGCGCCAGCAGCTTTAGTTCCGGGGGGGCCTACAATGAGCAGTTCTTC.